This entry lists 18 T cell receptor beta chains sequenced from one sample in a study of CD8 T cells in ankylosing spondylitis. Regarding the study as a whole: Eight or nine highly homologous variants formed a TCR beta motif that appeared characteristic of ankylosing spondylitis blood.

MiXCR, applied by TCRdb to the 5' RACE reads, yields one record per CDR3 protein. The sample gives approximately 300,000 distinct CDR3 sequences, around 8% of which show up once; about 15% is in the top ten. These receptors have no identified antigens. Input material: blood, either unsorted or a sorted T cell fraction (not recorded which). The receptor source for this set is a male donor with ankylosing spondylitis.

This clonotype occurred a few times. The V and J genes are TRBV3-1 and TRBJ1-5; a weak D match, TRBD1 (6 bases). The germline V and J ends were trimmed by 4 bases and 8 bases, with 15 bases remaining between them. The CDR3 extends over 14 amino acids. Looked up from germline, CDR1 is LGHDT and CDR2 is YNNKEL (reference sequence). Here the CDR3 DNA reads TGTGCCAGCAGCCTCCGGGACAAGCAAAAGCCCCAGCATTTT. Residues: CASSLRDKQKPQHF. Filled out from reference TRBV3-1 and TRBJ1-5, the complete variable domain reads DTAVSQTPKYLVTQMGNDKSIKCEQNLGHDTMYWYKQDSKKFLKIMFSYNNKELIINETVPNRFSPKSPDKAHLNLHINSLELGDSAVYFCASSLRDKQKPQHFGDGTRLSIL.

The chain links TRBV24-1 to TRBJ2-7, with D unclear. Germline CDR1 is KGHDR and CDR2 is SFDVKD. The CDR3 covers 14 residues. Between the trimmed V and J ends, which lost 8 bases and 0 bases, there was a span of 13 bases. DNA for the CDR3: TGTGCCACCACTCTGAGCTGTTGCTCCTACGAGCAGTACTTC. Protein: CATTLSCCSYEQYF.

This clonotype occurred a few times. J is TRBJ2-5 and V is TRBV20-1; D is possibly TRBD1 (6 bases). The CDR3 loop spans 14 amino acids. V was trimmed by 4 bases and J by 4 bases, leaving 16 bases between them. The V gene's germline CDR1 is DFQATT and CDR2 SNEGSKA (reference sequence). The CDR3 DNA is TGCAGTGCTAAAACAGGGTTATCACCAGAGACCCAGTACTTC. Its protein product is CSAKTGLSPETQYF.

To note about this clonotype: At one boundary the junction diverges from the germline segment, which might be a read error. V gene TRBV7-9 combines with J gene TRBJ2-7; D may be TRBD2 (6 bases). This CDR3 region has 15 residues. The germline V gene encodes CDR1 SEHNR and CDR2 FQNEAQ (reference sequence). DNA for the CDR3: TGTGCCAGCAGCTTAGAGGGAGGTCCCTCCCACGAGCAGTACTTC. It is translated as CASSLEGGPSHEQYF.

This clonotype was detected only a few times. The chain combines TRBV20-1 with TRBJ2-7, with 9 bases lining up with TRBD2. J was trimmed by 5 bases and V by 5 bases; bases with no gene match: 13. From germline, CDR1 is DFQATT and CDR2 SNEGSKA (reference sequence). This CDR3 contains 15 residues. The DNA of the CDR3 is TGCAGTGCTTATTCCCCCGGGACTAGCAGCAACGAGCAGTACTTC. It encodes CSAYSPGTSSNEQYF.

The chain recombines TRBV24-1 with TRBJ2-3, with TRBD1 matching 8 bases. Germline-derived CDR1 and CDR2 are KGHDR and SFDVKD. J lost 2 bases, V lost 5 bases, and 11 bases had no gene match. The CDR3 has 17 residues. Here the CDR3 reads CATSGPRQGANTDTQYF. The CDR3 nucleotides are TGTGCCACCAGTGGACCACGCCAGGGGGCGAACACAGATACGCAGTATTTT.

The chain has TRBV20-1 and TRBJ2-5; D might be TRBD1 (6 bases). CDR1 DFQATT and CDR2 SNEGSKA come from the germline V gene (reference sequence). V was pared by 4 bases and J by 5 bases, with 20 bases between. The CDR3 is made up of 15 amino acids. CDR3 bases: TGCAGTGCTACGGATGTACAGGGTAATACGGAGACCCAGTACTTC. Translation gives CSATDVQGNTETQYF.

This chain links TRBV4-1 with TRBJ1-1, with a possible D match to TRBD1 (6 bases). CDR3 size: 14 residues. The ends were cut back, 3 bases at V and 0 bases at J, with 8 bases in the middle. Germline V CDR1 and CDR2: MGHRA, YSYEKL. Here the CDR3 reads CASSHRGMNTEAFF. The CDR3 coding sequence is TGCGCCAGCAGCCACAGGGGAATGAACACTGAAGCTTTCTTT.

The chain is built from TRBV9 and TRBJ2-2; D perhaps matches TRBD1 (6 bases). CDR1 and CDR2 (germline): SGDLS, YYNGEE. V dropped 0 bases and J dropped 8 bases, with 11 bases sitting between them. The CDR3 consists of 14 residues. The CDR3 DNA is TGTGCCAGCAGCGTAGGGACAGTATTTGGGGAGCTGTTTTTT. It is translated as CASSVGTVFGELFF.

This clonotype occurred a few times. The CDR3 reads CASSLSGSVGETQYF. CDR3 DNA sequence: TGTGCCAGCAGCTTAAGCGGGAGTGTGGGAGAGACCCAGTACTTC. The V and J genes are TRBV7-7 and TRBJ2-5, with 8 nucleotides matching TRBD2. J lost 4 bases, V lost 2 bases, and 6 bases had no gene match. In germline, CDR1 is SSHAT, CDR2 FNYEAQ (reference sequence). This CDR3 has 15 residues.

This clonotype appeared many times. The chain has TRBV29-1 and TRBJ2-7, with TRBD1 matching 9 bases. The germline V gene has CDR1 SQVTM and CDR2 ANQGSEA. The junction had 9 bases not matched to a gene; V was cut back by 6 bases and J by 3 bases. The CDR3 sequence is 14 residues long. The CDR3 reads CSVRTGEVFYEQYF. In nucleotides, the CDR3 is TGCAGCGTGAGGACAGGGGAGGTTTTCTACGAGCAGTACTTC.

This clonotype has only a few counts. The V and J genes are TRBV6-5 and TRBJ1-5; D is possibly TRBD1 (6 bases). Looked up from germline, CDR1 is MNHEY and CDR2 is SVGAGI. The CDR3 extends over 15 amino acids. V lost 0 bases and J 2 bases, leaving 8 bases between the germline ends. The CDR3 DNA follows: TGTGCCAGCAGTTACTCGAGACAGGGCAATCAGCCCCAGCATTTT. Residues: CASSYSRQGNQPQHF.

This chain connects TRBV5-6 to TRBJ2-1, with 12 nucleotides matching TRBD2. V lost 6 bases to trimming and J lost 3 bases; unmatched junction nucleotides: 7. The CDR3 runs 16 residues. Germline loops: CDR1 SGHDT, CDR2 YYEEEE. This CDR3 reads CASKRLAGEGYNEQFF. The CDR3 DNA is TGTGCCAGCAAACGACTAGCGGGAGAGGGCTACAATGAGCAGTTCTTC.

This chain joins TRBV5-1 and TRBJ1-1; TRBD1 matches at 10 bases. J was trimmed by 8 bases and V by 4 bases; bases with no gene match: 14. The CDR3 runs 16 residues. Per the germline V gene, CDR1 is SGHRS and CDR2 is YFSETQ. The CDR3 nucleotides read TGCGCCAGCAGCCCGGACGGGACAGGGGACTCGTCGGAAGCTTTCTTT. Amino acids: CASSPDGTGDSSEAFF.

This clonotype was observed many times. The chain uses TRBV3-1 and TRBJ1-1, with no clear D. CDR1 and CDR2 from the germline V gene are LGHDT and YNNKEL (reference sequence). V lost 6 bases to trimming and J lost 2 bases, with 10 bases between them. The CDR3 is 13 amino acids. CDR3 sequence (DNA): TGTGCCAGCAGGAGAGATTCCAACACTGAAGCTTTCTTT. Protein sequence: CASRRDSNTEAFF.

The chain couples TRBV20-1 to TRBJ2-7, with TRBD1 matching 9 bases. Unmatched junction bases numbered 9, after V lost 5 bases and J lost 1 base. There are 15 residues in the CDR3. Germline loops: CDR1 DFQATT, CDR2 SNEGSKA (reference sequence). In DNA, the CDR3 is TGCAGTGCTGAGCCGGGACAGGGATATTCCTACGAGCAGTACTTC. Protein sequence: CSAEPGQGYSYEQYF.

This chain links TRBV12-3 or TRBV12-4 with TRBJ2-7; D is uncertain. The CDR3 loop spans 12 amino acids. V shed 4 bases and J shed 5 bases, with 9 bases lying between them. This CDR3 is CASSSIRNEQYF. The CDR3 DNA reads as TGTGCCAGCAGTTCTATTAGGAACGAGCAGTACTTC.

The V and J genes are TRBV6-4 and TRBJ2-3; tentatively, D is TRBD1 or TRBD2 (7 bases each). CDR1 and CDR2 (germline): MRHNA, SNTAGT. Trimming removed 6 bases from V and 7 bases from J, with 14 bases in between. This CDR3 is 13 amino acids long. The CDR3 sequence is CASRGGGANTQYF. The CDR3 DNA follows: TGTGCCAGCAGGGGAGGGGGCGCGAATACGCAGTATTTT.